These T cell receptor beta chains were read from a single sample in a study of T cells after yellow fever vaccination. MiXCR, applied by TCRdb to the 5' RACE reads, yields one record per CDR3 protein. The sample shows about 340,000 distinct CDR3 sequences, 4% of them seen only once. This specimen consisted of PBMCs, obtained 5 days after the yellow fever booster vaccination. These receptors all stem from a man aged 18-30 years who received the YFV17D yellow fever vaccine. Both conserved end residues are part of each CDR3. Fields, in order: J gene, V gene, CDR3 length, CDR3 protein.

>TRBJ2-2|TRBV5-8|16
CASSLAGSFNTGELFF
>TRBJ1-2|TRBV6-6|14
CASIPGQGVYGYTF
>TRBJ1-1|TRBV6-6|13
CASSEQGNTEAFF
>TRBJ2-3|TRBV20-1|15
CSAPPPGHYTDTQYF
>TRBJ2-7|TRBV7-9|17
CASSSRGRQGRSYEQYF
>TRBJ2-5|TRBV2|15
CASSVGLQGGETQYF
>TRBJ1-6|TRBV7-6|14
CASTERGGVSPLHF
>TRBJ2-5|TRBV6-5|15
CASTPEWGDQETQYF
>TRBJ2-1|TRBV4-3|16
CASSQGGPGTNNEQFF
>TRBJ1-5|TRBV29-1|14
CSVVLGGGNQPQHF
>TRBJ1-3|TRBV2|16
CASSPRQGEYRNTIYF
>TRBJ2-2|TRBV11-3|15
CASSLGGDYTGELFF
>TRBJ1-1|TRBV20-1|14
CSARDSGGGTEAFF
>TRBJ1-1|TRBV3-1|14
CASSQEVRGAEAFF
>TRBJ2-7|TRBV18|15
CASSPGLTASYEQYF
>TRBJ1-1|TRBV6-5|12
CASSSTGAEAFF
>TRBJ2-5|TRBV5-6|11
CASNFEGTQYF
>TRBJ2-2|TRBV5-1|16
CASSYGRNANTGELFF
>TRBJ1-2|TRBV19|13
CASSSMDSGGYTF
>TRBJ2-1|TRBV20-1|14
CSASGTGGYNEQFF
>TRBJ2-3|TRBV5-1|17
CASSLWGLAGDADTQYF
>TRBJ1-1|TRBV12-3/TRBV12-4|16
CASSLSGRGLDTEAFF
>TRBJ2-2|TRBV27|14
CASSSRGPTGELFF
>TRBJ1-1|TRBV5-1|15
CASSLGSGEATEAFF
>TRBJ2-1|TRBV7-2|17
CASSREGTGGAYNEQFF
>TRBJ1-4|TRBV5-1|15
CASSPDREDNEKLFF
>TRBJ1-1|TRBV28|14
CASSVRRLNTEAFF
>TRBJ1-1|TRBV5-1|14
CASSLATAPDVAFF
>TRBJ1-6|TRBV28|12
CASSSHNSPLHF
>TRBJ1-2|TRBV6-1|15
CASSKGTGSNYGYTF
>TRBJ2-5|TRBV4-3|13
CASSRRGGETQYF
>TRBJ1-2|TRBV4-3|14
CASSQATGNYGYTF
>TRBJ2-1|TRBV11-2|17
CASSLESGRTANNEQFF
>TRBJ2-7|TRBV7-2|13
CASSAGLRYEQYF
>TRBJ1-2|TRBV7-9|11
CASSRNDGYTF
>TRBJ2-7|TRBV5-1|16
CASSLARGSTSHEQYF
>TRBJ2-6|TRBV9|20
CASSVVIGAAGPSGANVLTF
>TRBJ2-3|TRBV7-6|14
CASGDEDGTDTQYF
>TRBJ1-5|TRBV12-5|12
CASTYSNQPQHF
>TRBJ1-2|TRBV5-1|15
CASSPTGQFDYGYTF
>TRBJ1-6|TRBV6-6|15
CASSQDRGINSPLHF
>TRBJ1-5|TRBV20-1|15
CSAKRLGQENQPQHF
>TRBJ1-3|TRBV20-1|16
CSATGTGAASGNTIYF
>TRBJ2-7|TRBV4-3|15
CASSQGRDSSYEQYF
>TRBJ2-5|TRBV29-1|12
CSVATGTETQYF
>TRBJ2-6|TRBV5-1|19
CASSSWTSGGLSGANVLTF
>TRBJ1-2|TRBV20-1|14
CSARVSGVGYGYTF
>TRBJ1-6|TRBV5-6|15
CASSLDPGQNSPLHF
>TRBJ1-2|TRBV5-1|16
CASSLGDRAANYGYTF
>TRBJ2-3|TRBV5-1|15
CASSLVQGFVDTQYF
>TRBJ2-3|TRBV11-2|13
CASSLGDSDTQYF
>TRBJ1-2|TRBV7-9|15
CASGLAFFTFRGYTF